The 24 T cell receptor beta chains reported below all come from one sample, sequenced in a study of blood T cell repertoires in COVID-19. Measured with immunoSEQ multiplex PCR; TCRdb has only the in-frame clones, and not every one. The sample carries 98,000 or so clones, under 85% recorded once. Sequencing was done on a sample of peripheral blood. The source of these receptors is a woman in her 70s with acute or convalescent COVID-19.

The V and J genes are TRBV9 and TRBJ1-2; D is possibly TRBD1 (5 bases). The CDR3 extends over 16 amino acids. V lost 0 bases and J lost 2, with 14 bases in between. The V gene's germline CDR1 is SGDLS and CDR2 YYNGEE. The CDR3 coding sequence is TGTGCCAGCAGCGTAGGCACAGGCAGGATAAACTATGGCTACACCTTC. Translated: CASSVGTGRINYGYTF.

The chain combines TRBV9 with TRBJ2-3, with 8 bases aligning to TRBD2. Trimming at V came to 3 bases and at J to 4 bases, leaving 10 bases not matched to a gene. The CDR3 spans 16 residues. CDR1 SGDLS and CDR2 YYNGEE come from the germline V gene. CDR3 DNA: TGTGCCAGCAGCGCCGGACAGCGACTAGCGTCAGATACGCAGTATTTT. This gives the protein CASSAGQRLASDTQYF. Variable domain in full (rest from reference TRBV9 and TRBJ2-3): DSGVTQTPKHLITATGQRVTLRCSPRSGDLSVYWYQQSLDQGLQFLIQYYNGEERAKGNILERFSAQQFPDLHSELNLSSLELGDSALYFCASSAGQRLASDTQYFGPGTRLTVL.

This chain connects TRBV6-4 to TRBJ1-1; D ambiguous. Germline V gene sequence: CDR1 MRHNA, CDR2 SNTAGT. Deletions cut 5 bases from V and 3 bases from J, with 10 bases between. The CDR3 length is 13 residues. DNA for the CDR3: TGTGCCAGCAGTTCCACAGCCGACACTGAAGCTTTCTTT. It codes for CASSSTADTEAFF.

With respect to this clone: Other DNA sequences in this sample translate to the same CDR3. The genes are TRBV27 and TRBJ2-1; D possibly corresponds to TRBD1 (5 bases). The CDR3 length is 15 residues. Trimming shortened V by 4 bases and J by 0 bases, and 10 bases separated the two germline ends. Germline V gene sequence: CDR1 MNHEY, CDR2 SMNVEV (reference sequence). This CDR3 is CASSSRDSSYNEQFF. CDR3 DNA: TGTGCCAGCAGTTCCAGGGATAGCTCCTACAATGAGCAGTTCTTC.

The chain has TRBV6-5 and TRBJ2-5; 12 nucleotides line up with TRBD2. From germline, CDR1 is MNHEY and CDR2 SVGAGI. The length of the CDR3 is 15 residues. After removal of 4 bases from V and 5 bases from J, the junction contained 5 bases not matched to a gene. The CDR3: CASSSRLAGVETQYF. The CDR3 coding sequence is TGTGCCAGCAGTTCCCGACTAGCGGGGGTGGAGACCCAGTACTTC.

The chain couples TRBV10-2 to TRBJ1-1, with D perhaps matching TRBD1 (5 bases). V shed 7 bases and J shed 0 bases, with 18 bases lying between them. The CDR3 runs 16 residues. Germline-derived CDR1 and CDR2 are WSHSY and SAAADI. CDR3 in DNA: TGCGCCAGCACCCCGTTTGGGGCCCTAATGAACACTGAAGCTTTCTTT. The encoded protein is CASTPFGALMNTEAFF.

In its sample, this clone was seen a few times. This chain links TRBV10-2 with TRBJ1-5; D gene ambiguous. The CDR3 has 15 amino acids. Trimming took off 0 bases at V and 0 bases at J, with 6 bases between the two ends. Per the germline V gene, CDR1 is WSHSY and CDR2 is SAAADI. CDR3: CASSESSGSNQPQHF. For the CDR3, the DNA is TGCGCCAGCAGTGAGTCGTCGGGTAGCAATCAGCCCCAGCATTTT.

V gene TRBV28 combines with J gene TRBJ2-3; D might be TRBD2 (6 bases). Trimming took off 3 bases at V and 5 bases at J, with 6 bases between the two ends. CDR1 and CDR2 from the germline V gene are MDHEN and SYDVKM. The CDR3 sequence is 12 residues long. For the CDR3, the DNA is TGTGCCAGCAGTTTGGGGGGAGATACGCAGTATTTT. Amino acid sequence: CASSLGGDTQYF.

The chain combines TRBV7-2 with TRBJ2-2, with 8 bases matching TRBD1. The germline V gene has CDR1 SGHTA and CDR2 FQGNSA. The CDR3 loop spans 16 amino acids. V gave up 5 bases and J gave up 4 bases; unmatched junction bases: 9. The CDR3 bases are TGTGCCAGCAGCCCAGGATGGACAGGGCTCACCGGGGAGCTGTTTTTT. Its translation is CASSPGWTGLTGELFF.

The chain joins TRBV30 to TRBJ1-2, with 11 bases that match TRBD1. Germline lookup yields CDR1 GTSNPN and CDR2 SVGIG (reference sequence). V gave up 2 bases and J gave up 2 bases; unmatched junction bases: 16. This CDR3 region has 19 residues. The CDR3 sequence is CAWSWGSGTGGFGNYGYTF. The CDR3 DNA follows: TGTGCCTGGAGTTGGGGCTCCGGGACAGGGGGATTCGGGAACTATGGCTACACCTTC.

This chain joins TRBV6-4 and TRBJ2-7; TRBD2 is a possible D gene (6 bases). There are 16 residues in the CDR3. Germline V gene lookup returns CDR1 MRHNA and CDR2 SNTAGT. Trimming cost V 1 base and J 2 bases, with 15 bases left between them. CDR3 in amino acids: CASSDLEGTTTYEQYF. CDR3 coding DNA: TGTGCCAGCAGTGACTTGGAGGGAACTACTACCTACGAGCAGTACTTC.

This clone was counted once. The chain joins TRBV2 to TRBJ2-3; D is perhaps TRBD2 (6 bases). From germline, CDR1 is SNHLY and CDR2 FYNNEI. The V end lost 7 bases, the J end lost 4 bases, and 12 bases lay between the germline ends. The CDR3 spans 13 residues. CDR3 DNA sequence: TGTGCCAGCAAGGAGGGTATAGCAGATACGCAGTATTTT. Its protein product is CASKEGIADTQYF.

The CDR3 here is CASSDFGGRGQPQHF. Here the CDR3 DNA reads TGTGCCAGCAGCGATTTCGGGGGAAGAGGCCAGCCCCAGCATTTT. The chain has TRBV2 and TRBJ1-5, with D perhaps matching TRBD1 (5 bases). V lost 6 bases and J 7 bases, leaving 19 bases between the germline ends. The germline V gene has CDR1 SNHLY and CDR2 FYNNEI. The CDR3 has 15 amino acids.

The chain combines TRBV6-5 with TRBJ1-5; the D gene is possibly TRBD1 (6 bases). Trimming took off 7 bases at V and 7 bases at J, with 11 bases between the two ends. The CDR3 totals 12 residues. Germline V gene lookup returns CDR1 MNHEY and CDR2 SVGAGI. The CDR3 spells CASTGAKQPQHF. CDR3 sequence (DNA): TGTGCCAGCACAGGGGCTAAACAGCCCCAGCATTTT.

In its sample, this clone was seen once. CDR3 coding DNA: TGTGCCAGCAGCATGGACAGGGCGGTTCGGGCCCAGTACTTC. Translation: CASSMDRAVRAQYF. This sequence joins TRBV7-2 and TRBJ2-5, with 8 bases identical to TRBD1. The CDR3 length is 14 residues. With V trimmed by 5 bases and J by 9 bases, 11 bases remained unmatched. Per the germline V gene, CDR1 is SGHTA and CDR2 is FQGNSA.

This chain connects TRBV28 to TRBJ1-2; D is undetermined. Germline V gene data show CDR1 as MDHEN and CDR2 as SYDVKM. The V end was cut by 7 bases, the J end by 7 bases, with 13 bases between. The CDR3 is 12 residues long. The CDR3: CASTMSSGGYTF. CDR3 DNA sequence: TGTGCCAGCACTATGAGTAGCGGTGGCTACACCTTC.

This clone was seen a few times. The chain recombines TRBV18 with TRBJ1-1; TRBD1 matches at 9 bases. From germline, CDR1 is KGHSH and CDR2 LQKENI. The V gene end was trimmed by 1 base and the J gene end by 6 bases; junction bases not matched to a gene: 9. This CDR3 has 16 amino acids. The chain's CDR3 is CASSPQVLDRGSEAFF. The CDR3 DNA follows: TGTGCCAGCTCACCACAAGTGTTGGACAGGGGCTCTGAAGCTTTCTTT.

The genes are TRBV7-8 and TRBJ1-4; 8 bases line up with TRBD1. The CDR3 has 14 amino acids. After removal of 4 bases from V and 8 bases from J, the junction contained 6 bases not matched to a gene. Germline V gene sequence: CDR1 SGHVS, CDR2 FQNEAQ. The CDR3 region has the DNA TGTGCCAGCAGCTACTCAGGGGGCTGGGAAAAACTGTTTTTT. This gives the protein CASSYSGGWEKLFF. The full variable domain, completed using reference TRBV7-8 and TRBJ1-4, is GAGVSQSPRYKVAKRGQDVALRCDPISGHVSLFWYQQALGQGPEFLTYFQNEAQLDKSGLPSDRFFAERPEGSVSTLKIQRTQQEDSAVYLCASSYSGGWEKLFFGSGTQLSVL.

V usage is TRBV7-9 and J usage is TRBJ1-1, with 8 bases identical to TRBD1. V lost 3 bases, J lost 4 bases, and 7 bases stayed unmatched. The CDR3 sequence is 15 residues long. The germline V gene has CDR1 SEHNR and CDR2 FQNEAQ (reference sequence). CDR3 DNA: TGTGCCAGCAGCTTCATAACAGGGGGAGGCACTGAAGCTTTCTTT. Translation gives CASSFITGGGTEAFF. The full variable domain, with the rest looked up from reference TRBV7-9 and TRBJ1-1, is DTGVSQNPRHKITKRGQNVTFRCDPISEHNRLYWYRQTLGQGPEFLTYFQNEAQLEKSRLLSDRFSAERPKGSFSTLEIQRTEQGDSAMYLCASSFITGGGTEAFFGQGTRLTVV.

V usage is TRBV3-1 (or the pseudogene TRBV3-2) and J usage is TRBJ1-1; no definite D call. The length of the CDR3 is 14 residues. Trimming took 4 bases from V and 5 from J, leaving 14 bases between them. Germline CDR1 LGHDT, CDR2 YNNKEL (reference sequence). This chain's CDR3 is CASSPLIGWTEAFF. CDR3 sequence (DNA): TGTGCCAGCAGCCCCCTAATCGGGTGGACTGAAGCTTTCTTT.

The rearrangement links TRBV7-8 to TRBJ2-7; weak D call: TRBD1 (6 bases). V lost 5 bases, J lost 3 bases, and 14 bases lay in between. Per germline, CDR1 SGHVS and CDR2 FQNEAQ. CDR3 size: 14 residues. The DNA for the CDR3 is TGTGCCAGCAGCCCCCCGGACAGTATCTACGAGCAGTACGTC. Translated: CASSPPDSIYEQYV.

The rearrangement uses TRBV7-9 and TRBJ2-5; TRBD1 matches 9 bases. With 4 bases clipped from V and 4 bases from J, the junction kept 4 bases outside the gene matches. The CDR3 covers 14 residues. The germline CDR1 and CDR2 sequences are SEHNR and FQNEAQ (reference sequence). CDR3 coding DNA: TGTGCCAGCAGCTCCGGGACAGGGTTAGAGACCCAGTACTTC. Protein: CASSSGTGLETQYF.

The chain recombines TRBV7-9 with TRBJ1-2; 8 bases fit TRBD1. The CDR3 totals 14 residues. J lost 3 bases, V lost 5 bases, and 5 bases had no gene match. From germline, CDR1 is SEHNR and CDR2 FQNEAQ (reference sequence). In DNA, the CDR3 is TGTGCCAGCAGCCCCGGGACAGGTCACTATGGCTACACCTTC. Its protein is CASSPGTGHYGYTF.

This chain connects TRBV11-2 to TRBJ2-1; a weak D match, TRBD2 (6 bases). CDR1 and CDR2 from the germline V gene are SGHAT and FQNNGV. CDR3 length equals 16 residues. Trimming removed 1 base at V and 8 bases at J, with 18 bases between. The DNA of the CDR3 is TGTGCCAGCAGCTTAGTGGGGAGGACGACTAGGCATGAGCAGTTCTTC. Translating it yields CASSLVGRTTRHEQFF.